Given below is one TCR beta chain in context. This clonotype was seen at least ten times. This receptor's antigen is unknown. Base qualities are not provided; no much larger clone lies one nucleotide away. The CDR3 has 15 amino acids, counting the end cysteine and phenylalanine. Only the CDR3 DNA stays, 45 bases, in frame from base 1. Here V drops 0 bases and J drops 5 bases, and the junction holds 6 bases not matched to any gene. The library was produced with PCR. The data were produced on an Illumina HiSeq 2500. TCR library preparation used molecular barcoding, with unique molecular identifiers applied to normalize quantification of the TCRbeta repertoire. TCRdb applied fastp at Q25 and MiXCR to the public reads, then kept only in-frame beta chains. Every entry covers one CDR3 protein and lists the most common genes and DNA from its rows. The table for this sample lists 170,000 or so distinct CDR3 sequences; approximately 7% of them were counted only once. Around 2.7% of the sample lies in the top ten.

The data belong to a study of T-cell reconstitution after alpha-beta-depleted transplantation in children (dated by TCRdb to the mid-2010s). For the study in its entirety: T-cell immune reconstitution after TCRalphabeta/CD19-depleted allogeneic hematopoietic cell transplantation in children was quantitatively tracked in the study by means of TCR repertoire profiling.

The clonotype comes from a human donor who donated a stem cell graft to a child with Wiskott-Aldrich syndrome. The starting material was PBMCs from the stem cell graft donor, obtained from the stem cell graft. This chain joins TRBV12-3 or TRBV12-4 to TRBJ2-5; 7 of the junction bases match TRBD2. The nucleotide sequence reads TGTGCCAGCAGTTTAGCTCTCAACGGGGGGGAGACCCAGTACTTC. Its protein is CASSLALNGGETQYF.